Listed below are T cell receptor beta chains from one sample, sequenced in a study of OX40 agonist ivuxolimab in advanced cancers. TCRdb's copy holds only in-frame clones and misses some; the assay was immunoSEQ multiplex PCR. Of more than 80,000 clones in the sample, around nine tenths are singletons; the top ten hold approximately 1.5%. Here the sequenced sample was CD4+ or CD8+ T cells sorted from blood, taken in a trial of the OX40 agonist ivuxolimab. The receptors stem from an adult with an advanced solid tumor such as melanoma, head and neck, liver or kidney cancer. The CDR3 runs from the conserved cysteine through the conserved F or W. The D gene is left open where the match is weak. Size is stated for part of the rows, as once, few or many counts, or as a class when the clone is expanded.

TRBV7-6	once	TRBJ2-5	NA	CASSLGVGGQETQYF	TGTGCCAGCAGCTTAGGGGTCGGGGGCCAAGAGACCCAGTACTTC
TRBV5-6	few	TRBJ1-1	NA	CASSGGNTEAFF	TGTGCCAGCAGCGGGGGGAACACTGAAGCTTTCTTT
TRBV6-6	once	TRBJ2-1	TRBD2	CASRPDSGGYNEQFF	TGTGCCAGCAGACCCGATAGCGGGGGATACAATGAGCAGTTCTTC
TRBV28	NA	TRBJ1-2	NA	CASSSGNGGYTF	TGTGCCAGCAGCTCAGGGAATGGTGGCTACACCTTC
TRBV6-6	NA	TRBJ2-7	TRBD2	CATGTSGIYEQYF	TGTGCCACGGGCACTAGCGGGATCTACGAGCAGTACTTC
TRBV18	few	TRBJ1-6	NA	CASSPEGWNSPLHF	TGTGCCAGCTCACCAGAAGGGTGGAATTCACCCCTCCACTTT
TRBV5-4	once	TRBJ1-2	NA	CASSPQGNYGYTF	TGTGCCAGCAGCCCTCAGGGAAACTATGGCTACACCTTC
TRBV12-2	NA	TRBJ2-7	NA	CASRKLWEIPTYEQYF	TGTGCAAGTCGCAAACTTTGGGAAATACCCACCTACGAGCAGTACTTC
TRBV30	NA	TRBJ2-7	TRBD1	CAWSVLTGGPPYEQYF	TGTGCCTGGAGTGTACTTACAGGGGGTCCTCCCTACGAGCAGTACTTC
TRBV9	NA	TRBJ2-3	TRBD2	CASSVGAGGSTDTQYF	TGTGCCAGCAGCGTAGGAGCGGGGGGAAGCACAGATACGCAGTATTTT
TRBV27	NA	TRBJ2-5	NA	CARPYQETQYF	TGTGCCAGACCGTACCAAGAGACCCAGTACTTC
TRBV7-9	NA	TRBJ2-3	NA	CASSVDGVRQYF	TGTGCCAGCAGCGTAGATGGGGTTAGGCAGTATTTT
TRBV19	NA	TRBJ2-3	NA	CASSSHSLSTDTQYF	TGTGCCAGTAGTTCGCACAGTTTAAGCACAGATACGCAGTATTTT
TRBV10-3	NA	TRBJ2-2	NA	CAISAERYTGELFF	TGTGCCATCAGTGCCGAGCGGTACACCGGGGAGCTGTTTTTT
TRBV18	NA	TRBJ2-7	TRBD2	CASSVIQEGSGGEQYF	TGTGCCAGCTCAGTCATACAGGAGGGTTCGGGGGGCGAGCAGTACTTC
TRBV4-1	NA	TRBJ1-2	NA	CASSQVNRRIDYGYTF	TGCGCCAGCAGCCAAGTTAACAGGCGCATCGACTATGGCTACACCTTC
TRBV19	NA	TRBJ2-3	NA	CASSITGTDTQYF	TGTGCCAGTAGTATAACGGGCACAGATACGCAGTATTTT
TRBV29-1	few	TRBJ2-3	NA	CSADNTDTQYF	TGCAGCGCTGACAACACAGATACGCAGTATTTT
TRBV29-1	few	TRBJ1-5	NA	CSVLIQPNQPQHF	TGCAGCGTTTTAATCCAACCCAATCAGCCCCAGCATTTT
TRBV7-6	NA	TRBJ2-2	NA	CASSLGPGSLQTGELFF	TGTGCCAGCAGCTTAGGGCCCGGGTCACTCCAGACCGGGGAGCTGTTTTTT
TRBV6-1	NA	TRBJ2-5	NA	CASSPTEETQYF	TGTGCCAGCAGCCCCACCGAAGAGACCCAGTACTTC
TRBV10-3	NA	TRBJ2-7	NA	CAIRTDVGTYEQYF	TGTGCCATCCGGACGGACGTAGGAACCTACGAGCAGTACTTC
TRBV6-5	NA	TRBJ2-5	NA	CASSSPGISETQYF	TGTGCCAGCAGTTCCCCCGGGATTTCAGAGACCCAGTACTTC
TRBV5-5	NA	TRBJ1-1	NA	CASSPGHMNTEAFF	TGTGCCAGCAGCCCGGGACACATGAACACTGAAGCTTTCTTT
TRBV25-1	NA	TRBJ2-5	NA	CASSNGNTQYF	TGTGCCAGCAGTAATGGGAACACCCAGTACTTC
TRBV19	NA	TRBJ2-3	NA	CASRARGSGDTQYF	TGTGCCAGTAGGGCTCGGGGGTCCGGAGATACGCAGTATTTT
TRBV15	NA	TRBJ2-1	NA	CATSRGRGTPYNEQFF	TGTGCCACCAGCAGAGGCCGTGGGACTCCATACAATGAGCAGTTCTTC
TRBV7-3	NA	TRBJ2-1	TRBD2	CASSPQRGGYNEQFF	TGTGCCAGCAGCCCCCAGCGGGGGGGGTACAATGAGCAGTTCTTC
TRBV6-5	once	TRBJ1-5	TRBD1	CASSRDSSQPQHF	TGTGCCAGCAGTAGGGACAGTTCTCAGCCCCAGCATTTT
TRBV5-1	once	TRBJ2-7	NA	CASSLGVAGGYEQYF	TGCGCCAGCAGCTTGGGTGTAGCCGGGGGTTACGAGCAGTACTTC
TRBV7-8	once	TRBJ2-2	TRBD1	CASSLGGQGGFLRELFF	TGTGCCAGCAGCTTAGGAGGACAGGGGGGTTTCCTCAGGGAGCTGTTTTTT
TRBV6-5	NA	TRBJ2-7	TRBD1	CASSSPGQGAGEQYF	TGTGCCAGCAGTTCGCCGGGACAGGGGGCAGGCGAGCAGTACTTC
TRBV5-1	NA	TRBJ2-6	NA	CASSLSGLNSGANVLTF	TGCGCCAGCAGCCTCAGCGGGTTGAATTCTGGGGCCAACGTCCTGACTTTC
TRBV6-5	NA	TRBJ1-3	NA	CASSYLSGISGNTIYF	TGTGCCAGCAGCTACCTATCGGGTATCTCTGGAAACACCATATATTTT
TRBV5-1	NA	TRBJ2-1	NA	CASSLGQSRNEQFF	TGCGCCAGCAGCTTGGGGCAGAGTAGAAATGAGCAGTTCTTC
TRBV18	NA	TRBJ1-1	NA	CASSLGTENTEAFF	TGTGCCAGCTCACTAGGGACGGAGAACACTGAAGCTTTCTTT
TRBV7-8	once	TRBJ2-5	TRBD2	CATRALAGGKETQYF	TGTGCCACCCGGGCACTAGCGGGAGGGAAAGAGACCCAGTACTTC
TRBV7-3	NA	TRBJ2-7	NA	CASSLTRVYEQYF	TGTGCCAGCAGCTTAACAAGAGTCTACGAGCAGTACTTC
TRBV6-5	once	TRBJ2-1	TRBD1	CASRETGDHEQFF	TGTGCCAGCAGAGAAACAGGGGACCATGAGCAGTTCTTC
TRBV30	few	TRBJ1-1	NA	CAWSNSDLNTEAFF	TGTGCCTGGAGTAATTCAGATCTTAACACTGAAGCTTTCTTT
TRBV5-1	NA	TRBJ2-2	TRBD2	CASSFAGGGTGELFF	TGCGCCAGCAGCTTCGCGGGAGGAGGTACCGGGGAGCTGTTTTTT
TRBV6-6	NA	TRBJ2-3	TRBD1	CASSYSVGQGADTQYF	TGTGCCAGCAGTTACTCGGTCGGGCAGGGGGCAGATACGCAGTATTTT
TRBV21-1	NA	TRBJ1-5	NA	CASSKVGVRGPRPQHF	TGTGCCAGCAGCAAAGTGGGAGTCCGGGGCCCGCGGCCCCAGCATTTT
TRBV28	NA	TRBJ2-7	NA	CASTSVAPPNDGQYF	TGTGCCAGCACCTCAGTAGCGCCCCCAAACGATGGGCAGTACTTC
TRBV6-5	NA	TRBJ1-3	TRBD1	CASRGTGGSGNTIYF	TGTGCCAGCAGAGGGACAGGGGGCTCTGGAAACACCATATATTTT
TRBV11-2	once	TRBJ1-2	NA	CASSLGGHNYGYTF	TGTGCCAGCAGCTTAGGTGGACACAACTATGGCTACACCTTC
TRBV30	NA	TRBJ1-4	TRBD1	CAWSRQGVGEKLFF	TGTGCCTGGAGTCGACAGGGGGTCGGTGAAAAACTGTTTTTT
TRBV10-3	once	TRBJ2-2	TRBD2	CAISESGGRGTGELFF	TGTGCCATCAGTGAGTCTGGCGGGAGAGGCACCGGGGAGCTGTTTTTT
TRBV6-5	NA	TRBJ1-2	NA	CASSSGRHRANYGYTF	TGTGCCAGCAGTTCCGGCAGGCATCGGGCCAACTATGGCTACACCTTC
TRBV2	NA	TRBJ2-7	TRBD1	CASSARLGTGSYEQYF	TGTGCCAGCAGTGCTCGTCTGGGGACAGGGTCCTACGAGCAGTACTTC
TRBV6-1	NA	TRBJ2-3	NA	CASSERHSYTDTQYF	TGTGCCAGCAGTGAAAGGCACAGCTACACAGATACGCAGTATTTT
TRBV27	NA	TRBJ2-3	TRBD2	CASSLLPSGRGTDTQYF	TGTGCCAGCAGTTTACTCCCTAGCGGGAGGGGGACAGATACGCAGTATTTT
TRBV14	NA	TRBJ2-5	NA	CASSPPLRAGQETQYF	TGTGCCAGCAGCCCTCCCCTGCGCGCAGGTCAAGAGACCCAGTACTTC
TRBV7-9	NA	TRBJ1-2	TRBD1	CASTLSAGQETPSYGYTF	TGTGCCAGCACCCTCTCCGCCGGACAGGAAACTCCTAGCTATGGCTACACCTTC
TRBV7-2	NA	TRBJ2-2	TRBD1	CASSLVGTGNTGELFF	TGTGCCAGCAGCTTAGTGGGGACAGGGAACACCGGGGAGCTGTTTTTT
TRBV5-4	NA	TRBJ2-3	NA	CASSFGGMSDADTQYF	TGTGCCAGCAGCTTTGGGGGGATGAGTGACGCAGATACGCAGTATTTT
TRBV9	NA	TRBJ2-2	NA	CASSPMAVNTGELFF	TGTGCCAGCAGCCCCATGGCAGTTAACACCGGGGAGCTGTTTTTT
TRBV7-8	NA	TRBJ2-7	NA	CASSWDWTEQYF	TGTGCCAGCAGCTGGGACTGGACTGAGCAGTACTTC
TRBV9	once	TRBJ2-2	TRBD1	CASSAGQGATGELFF	TGTGCCAGCAGCGCTGGACAGGGGGCCACCGGGGAGCTGTTTTTT